This T cell receptor (beta chain) is drawn from a study of blood T cell repertoires in COVID-19. Study at large: Samples representing acute and convalescent COVID-19 were sourced from the United States, Italy and Spain. The analysed material was cDNA or gDNA that came from T cells, B-cell-depleted T cells, or PBMCs.

In regard to this clone: A read error may explain this, as a much larger clone is one base away.

Seattle patients were enrolled during active infection and followed longitudinally. Under the authors' procedure: The authors estimated nucleated cell counts from reference gene primer amplification. Sequenced by immunoSEQ multiplex PCR; TCRdb stores in-frame clones only, minus some. That table furnishes V, J and clone size, whereas the DNA furnished D and trimming. The sample includes 310,000 or so clones, 80% to 90% seen only once; the top ten take roughly 9.9%. V was shortened by 1 base and J by 1 base, with 10 bases between the two germline ends. This CDR3 is 15 amino acids long. Germline V gene lookup returns CDR1 SGHDN and CDR2 FVKESK.

This sequence was found in a young man with COVID-19, enrolled during active disease. The specimen was peripheral blood. V is TRBV14 and J is TRBJ1-1, with D maybe TRBD1 (6 bases). The CDR3, as DNA: TGTGCCAGCAGCCAAGTACAGGGAGAGAACACTGAAGCTTTCTTT. Amino acid sequence: CASSQVQGENTEAFF.